This TCR beta chain was retrieved from a study of CD8 T cells in ankylosing spondylitis. Study-wide findings and caveats: In the blood and synovial fluid of reactive arthritis, some motif variants had been previously reported. The clones that were linked to disease were reported to be significantly enriched in matched synovial fluid samples from ankylosing spondylitis patients. For ankylosing spondylitis blood, a TCR beta motif of fewer than 10 highly homologous variants appeared characteristic. Peripheral blood held disease-linked clones only at relatively low frequency, and these were CD8+.

Libraries for TCR beta were made by quantitative 5'-RACE with molecular barcodes. MiXCR, applied by TCRdb to the 5' RACE reads, yields one record per CDR3 protein. The sample includes about 440,000 distinct CDR3 sequences, about a sixth seen only once; the top ten take approximately 1%. The V gene end was trimmed by 3 bases and the J gene end by 5 bases; junction bases not matched to a gene: 8. Germline CDR1 is SGHVS and CDR2 is FNYEAQ. There are 15 residues in the CDR3. This clonotype was detected ten times or more. No antigen is known for it. Sequencing was done on a sample of blood, either unsorted or a sorted T cell fraction (not recorded which). This receptor was identified in a male donor with ankylosing spondylitis. This chain connects TRBV7-6 to TRBJ2-3; 7 nucleotides line up with TRBD2. CDR3 coding DNA: TGTGCCAGCAGCTTGGTTCCCAGCGGGATAGATACGCAGTATTTT. This translates into CASSLVPSGIDTQYF.